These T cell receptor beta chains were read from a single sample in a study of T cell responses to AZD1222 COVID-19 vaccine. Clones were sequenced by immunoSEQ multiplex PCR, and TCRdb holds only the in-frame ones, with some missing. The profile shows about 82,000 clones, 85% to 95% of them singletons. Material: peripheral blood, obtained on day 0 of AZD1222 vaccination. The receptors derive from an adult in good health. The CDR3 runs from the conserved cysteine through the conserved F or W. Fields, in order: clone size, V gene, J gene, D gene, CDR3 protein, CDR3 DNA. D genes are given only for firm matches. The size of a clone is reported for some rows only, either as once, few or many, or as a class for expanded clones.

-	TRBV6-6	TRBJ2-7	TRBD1	CASRSQGASYEQYF	TGTGCCAGCAGATCTCAGGGGGCTTCCTACGAGCAGTACTTC
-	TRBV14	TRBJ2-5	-	CASSQEDPRVQETQYF	TGTGCCAGCAGCCAAGAGGATCCTAGGGTACAAGAGACCCAGTACTTC
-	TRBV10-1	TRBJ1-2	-	CASKVVRVYGYTF	TGCGCCAGCAAAGTCGTCAGGGTCTATGGCTACACCTTC
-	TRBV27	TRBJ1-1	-	CASSPMIWGRGEAFF	TGTGCCAGCAGTCCAATGATATGGGGGCGCGGTGAAGCTTTCTTT
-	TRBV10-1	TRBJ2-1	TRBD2	CASSVASGGNEQFF	TGCGCCAGCAGTGTGGCTAGCGGGGGCAATGAGCAGTTCTTC
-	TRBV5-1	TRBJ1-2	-	CASSFQGWGYTF	TGCGCCAGCAGCTTCCAGGGCTGGGGCTACACCTTC
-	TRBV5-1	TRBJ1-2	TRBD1	CASSGLGQGYGYTF	TGCGCCAGCAGCGGATTGGGACAGGGCTATGGCTACACCTTC
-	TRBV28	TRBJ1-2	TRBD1	CASSLRDRSIYGYTF	TGTGCCAGCAGTTTAAGGGACAGGAGTATCTATGGCTACACCTTC
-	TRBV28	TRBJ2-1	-	CASSKGGPGDVNEQFF	TGTGCCAGCAGCAAGGGGGGGCCGGGTGATGTTAATGAGCAGTTCTTC
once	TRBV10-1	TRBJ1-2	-	CASSEGGGYGYTF	TGCGCCAGCAGTGAGGGGGGAGGCTATGGCTACACCTTC
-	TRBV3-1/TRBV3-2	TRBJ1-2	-	CASSQDPRNYGYTF	TGTGCCAGCAGCCAAGATCCGAGAAACTATGGCTACACCTTC
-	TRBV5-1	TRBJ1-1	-	CASSLAVGWNTEAFF	TGCGCCAGCAGCTTGGCCGTAGGTTGGAACACTGAAGCTTTCTTT
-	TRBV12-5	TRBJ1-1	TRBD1	CASGPPGQGGTEAFF	TGTGCTAGTGGGCCCCCGGGACAGGGGGGCACTGAAGCTTTCTTT
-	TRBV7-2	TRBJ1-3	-	CASSFLTGNSGNTIYF	TGTGCCAGCAGCTTTCTGACAGGAAACTCTGGAAACACCATATATTTT
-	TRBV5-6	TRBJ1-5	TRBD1	CASSSTGARTSNQPQHF	TGTGCCAGCAGCTCCACAGGGGCCCGGACTAGCAATCAGCCCCAGCATTTT
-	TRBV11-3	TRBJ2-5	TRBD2	CASSPGGGGTQYF	TGTGCCAGCAGCCCCGGGGGGGGCGGGACCCAGTACTTC
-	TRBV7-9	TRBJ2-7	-	CASGGRGYEQYF	TGTGCCAGCGGGGGTCGGGGCTACGAGCAGTACTTC
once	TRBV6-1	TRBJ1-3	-	CASSEALLQAASGNTIYF	TGTGCCAGCAGTGAAGCGCTTCTCCAGGCAGCCTCTGGAAACACCATATATTTT
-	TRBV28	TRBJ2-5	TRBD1	CASSSPTGGYETQYF	TGTGCCAGCAGTTCACCAACAGGGGGCTACGAGACCCAGTACTTC
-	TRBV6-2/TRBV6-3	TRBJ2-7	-	CASSYMTNYEQYF	TGTGCCAGCAGTTACATGACTAACTACGAGCAGTACTTC
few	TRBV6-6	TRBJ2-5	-	CASSPQETQYF	TGTGCCAGCAGTCCCCAAGAGACCCAGTACTTC
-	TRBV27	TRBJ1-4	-	CASSSLGSSNEKLFF	TGTGCCAGCAGTTCCCTGGGCAGCAGTAATGAAAAACTGTTTTTT
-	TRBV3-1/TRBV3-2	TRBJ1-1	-	CASSRLGQNTEAFF	TGTGCCAGCAGCCGCTTAGGACAGAACACTGAAGCTTTCTTT
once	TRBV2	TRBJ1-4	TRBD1	CASSAPGQGNEKLFF	TGTGCCAGCAGTGCTCCGGGACAGGGAAATGAAAAACTGTTTTTT
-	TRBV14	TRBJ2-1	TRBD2	CASSQPAGGKYNEQFF	TGTGCCAGCAGCCAACCAGCGGGGGGGAAGTACAATGAGCAGTTCTTC
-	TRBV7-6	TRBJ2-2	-	CASSGGGWTETGELFF	TGTGCCAGCAGTGGGGGCGGTTGGACGGAGACCGGGGAGCTGTTTTTT
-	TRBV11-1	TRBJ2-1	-	CASSLARGNNEQFF	TGTGCCAGCAGCTTAGCTCGCGGGAACAATGAGCAGTTCTTC
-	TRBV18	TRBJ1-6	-	CASSPRTEESLHF	TGTGCCAGCTCACCGAGGACCGAGGAATCCCTCCACTTT
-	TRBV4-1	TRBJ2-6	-	CASSQRGDSGANVLTF	TGCGCCAGCAGCCAAAGGGGCGATTCTGGGGCCAACGTCCTGACTTTC
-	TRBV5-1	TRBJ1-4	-	CASSRDGTEQEKLFF	TGCGCCAGCAGCCGCGATGGGACCGAACAGGAAAAACTGTTTTTT
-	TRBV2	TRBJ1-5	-	CASSISPAQPQHF	TGTGCCAGCAGTATCTCGCCCGCGCAGCCCCAGCATTTT
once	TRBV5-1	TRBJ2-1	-	CASSSGPGGSNEQFF	TGCGCCAGCAGCTCAGGCCCGGGTGGATCCAATGAGCAGTTCTTC
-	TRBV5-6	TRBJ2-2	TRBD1	CASSWTGGTGELFF	TGTGCCAGCAGCTGGACAGGGGGCACCGGGGAGCTGTTTTTT
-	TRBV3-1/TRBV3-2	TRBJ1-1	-	CASSQEWTEAFF	TGTGCCAGCAGCCAAGAGTGGACTGAAGCTTTCTTT
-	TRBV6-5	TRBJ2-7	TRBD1	CASSSTTGTGRYEQYF	TGTGCCAGCAGTTCGACGACCGGGACAGGACGTTACGAGCAGTACTTC
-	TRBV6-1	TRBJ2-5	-	CASSEPLVQETQYF	TGTGCCAGCAGTGAACCCCTGGTCCAAGAGACCCAGTACTTC
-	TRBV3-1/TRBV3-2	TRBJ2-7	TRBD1	CASSLQGVSYEQYF	TGTGCCAGCAGCCTGCAGGGGGTTTCCTACGAGCAGTACTTC
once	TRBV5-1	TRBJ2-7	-	CASSKEGRINYEQYF	TGCGCCAGCAGTAAAGAGGGGAGAATAAACTACGAGCAGTACTTC
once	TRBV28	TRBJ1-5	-	CASRGDTPSNQPQHF	TGTGCCAGCAGAGGGGACACCCCTAGCAATCAGCCCCAGCATTTT
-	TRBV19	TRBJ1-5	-	CASTHRRAAFNQPQHF	TGTGCCAGTACCCACCGGCGGGCTGCTTTTAATCAGCCCCAGCATTTT
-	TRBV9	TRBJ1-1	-	CASSVDQGGTEAFF	TGTGCCAGCAGCGTAGACCAGGGTGGCACTGAAGCTTTCTTT
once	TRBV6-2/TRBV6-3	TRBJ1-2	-	CASSTTGLEVGYTF	TGTGCCAGCAGTACGACAGGCCTCGAGGTTGGCTACACCTTC
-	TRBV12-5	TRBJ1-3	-	CASGSYPLRGPNSGNTIYF	TGTGCTAGTGGCTCATACCCCCTCAGGGGCCCTAACTCTGGAAACACCATATATTTT
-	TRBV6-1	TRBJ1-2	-	CASSENRVYGYTF	TGTGCCAGCAGTGAAAACAGGGTATATGGCTACACCTTC
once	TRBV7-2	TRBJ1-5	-	CASSLALGNQPQHF	TGTGCCAGCAGCTTAGCTTTGGGAAATCAGCCCCAGCATTTT
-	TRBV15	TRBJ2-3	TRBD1	CATSRPQGGTDTQYF	TGTGCCACCAGCAGGCCACAGGGGGGCACAGATACGCAGTATTTT
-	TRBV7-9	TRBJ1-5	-	CASSSSGWAPQHF	TGTGCCAGCAGCTCTTCAGGGTGGGCGCCCCAGCATTTT
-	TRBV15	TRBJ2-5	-	CATSRGGWETQYF	TGTGCCACCAGCAGAGGAGGGTGGGAGACCCAGTACTTC
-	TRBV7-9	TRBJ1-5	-	CASSLDGNQPQHF	TGTGCCAGCAGCCTAGACGGCAATCAGCCCCAGCATTTT
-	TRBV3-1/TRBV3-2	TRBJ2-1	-	CASSQAGLAPLYNEQFF	TGTGCCAGCAGCCAAGCGGGCCTAGCCCCATTGTACAATGAGCAGTTCTTC
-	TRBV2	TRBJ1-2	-	CASKDTNYGYTF	TGTGCCAGCAAGGACACCAACTATGGCTACACCTTC
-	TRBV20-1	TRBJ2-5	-	CSASRDLGTQYF	TGCAGTGCTAGTAGAGATTTGGGGACCCAGTACTTC
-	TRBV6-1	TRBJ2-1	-	CASSSPPGYNEQFF	TGTGCCAGCAGTTCTCCGCCAGGGTACAATGAGCAGTTCTTC
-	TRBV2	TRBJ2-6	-	CASRFQGTGANVLTF	TGTGCCAGCAGATTCCAGGGGACTGGGGCCAACGTCCTGACTTTC
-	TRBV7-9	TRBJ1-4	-	CASSLAEWETSTNEKLFF	TGTGCCAGCAGCTTAGCGGAGTGGGAAACCTCAACTAATGAAAAACTGTTTTTT
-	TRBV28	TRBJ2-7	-	CASRERSSYEQYF	TGTGCCAGCAGGGAAAGGAGCTCCTACGAGCAGTACTTC
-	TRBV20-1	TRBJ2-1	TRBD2	CSASSGGANNEQFF	TGCAGTGCTAGTTCCGGGGGGGCTAACAATGAGCAGTTCTTC
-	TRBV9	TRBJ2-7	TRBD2	CASSVLGEGREQYF	TGTGCCAGCAGCGTCCTCGGGGAGGGTAGGGAGCAGTACTTC